The next 5 T cell receptor beta chains were all read from a single sample in a study of OX40 agonist ivuxolimab in advanced cancers. Here immunoSEQ multiplex PCR was the method, and the copy in TCRdb shows in-frame clones only, minus some. Of nearly 55,000 clones listed, 75% to 90% were seen once; the top ten hold 1.3% to 1.5%. The sequencing used CD4+ or CD8+ T cells sorted from blood, collected in a trial of the OX40 agonist ivuxolimab. These TCRs come from an adult with an advanced solid tumor such as melanoma, head and neck, liver or kidney cancer.

Only one count was recorded for this clone. This chain links TRBV2 with TRBJ1-2, with a possible D match to TRBD1 (6 bases). Trimming left V 7 bases short and J 4 bases short, with 13 bases between. This CDR3 region has 13 residues. CDR1 and CDR2 (germline): SNHLY, FYNNEI. This CDR3 reads CASNGGLLYGYTF. In nucleotides, the CDR3 is TGTGCCAGCAATGGGGGGCTCCTCTATGGCTACACCTTC.

This chain connects TRBV21-1 to TRBJ2-7. TRBV21-1 is termed a pseudogene. The CDR3 contains 12 residues. The CDR3 DNA is TGTGCCAGCAGCATCGGACCCTCCTATAGGTACTTC. Amino acids: CASSIGPSYRYF.

The rearrangement uses TRBV29-1 and TRBJ1-1; D is possibly TRBD1 (5 bases). The CDR3 extends over 13 amino acids. The germline V gene encodes CDR1 SQVTM and CDR2 ANQGSEA. Trimming removed 1 base from V and 1 base from J, with 7 bases in between. CDR3 loop: CSVEGDRNTEAFF. The CDR3 bases are TGCAGCGTTGAAGGAGACAGGAACACTGAAGCTTTCTTT.

J is TRBJ1-1 and V is TRBV6-1; D is possibly TRBD1 (5 bases). CDR3 size: 13 residues. Germline CDR1 reads MNHNS; CDR2 reads SASEGT. Between the trimmed V and J ends, which lost 2 bases and 7 bases, there was a span of 11 bases. The CDR3 DNA is TGTGCCAGCAGTGAACAGGGAGGGAGTGAAGCTTTCTTT. The encoded protein is CASSEQGGSEAFF.

About this clone itself: The CDR3 does not close with the conserved phenylalanine or tryptophan, likely indicating a read error. The DNA is left out, because the CDR3 cannot be placed on it with certainty; the CDR3 is given as TCRdb lists it. V gene TRBV5-1 combines with J gene TRBJ1-1. From its first to its last residue, the CDR3 has 10 amino acids. Germline V lookup: CDR1 SGHRS, CDR2 YFSETQ. The CDR3 spells CASSLLLWQR.